Given below is one TCR beta chain in context. The data derive from a study of T cell changes during pregnancy in multiple sclerosis. CDR1 and CDR2 from the germline V gene are LGHNA and YSLEER. V lost 5 bases to trimming and J lost 6 bases; unmatched junction nucleotides: 13. The CDR3 is 16 amino acids. Here immunoSEQ multiplex PCR was the method, and the copy in TCRdb shows in-frame clones only, minus some. Counted here are around 50,000 clones, approximately 90% occurring once; the ten biggest clones make up 0.16%. The V gene is TRBV4-3, the J gene TRBJ2-3, with 8 positions matching TRBD2. The sample was CD4+ T cells from peripheral blood mononuclear cells, taken after pregnancy. This clonotype was sampled from a female donor in good health, enrolled as a control in a pregnancy study. The CDR3 DNA is TGCGCCAGCAGCAGGGGGTTGGTTAGCGGGGCTGATACGCAGTATTTT. It yields the protein CASSRGLVSGADTQYF.